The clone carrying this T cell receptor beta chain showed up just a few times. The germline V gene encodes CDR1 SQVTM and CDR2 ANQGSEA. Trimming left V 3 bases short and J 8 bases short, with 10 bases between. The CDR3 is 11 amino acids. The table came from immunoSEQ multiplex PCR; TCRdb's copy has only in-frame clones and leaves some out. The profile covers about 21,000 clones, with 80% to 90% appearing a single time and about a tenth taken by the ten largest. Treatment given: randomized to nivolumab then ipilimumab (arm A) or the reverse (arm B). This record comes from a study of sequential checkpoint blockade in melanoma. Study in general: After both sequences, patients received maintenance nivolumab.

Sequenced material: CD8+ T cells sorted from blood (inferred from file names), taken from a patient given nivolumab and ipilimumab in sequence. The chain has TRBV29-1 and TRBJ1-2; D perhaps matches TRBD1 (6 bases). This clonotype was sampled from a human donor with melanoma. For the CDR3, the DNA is TGCAGCGTTGACAGGGGTTGGGGCTACACCTTC. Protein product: CSVDRGWGYTF.